This is a list of T cell receptor beta chains from one sample in a study of cytomegalovirus exposure and HLA in healthy donors. Some clones are missing from TCRdb's copy, which holds only in-frame ones; the method was immunoSEQ multiplex PCR. The sample has 150,000 to 200,000 clones, about 81% seen once. Material: PBMCs. The source is a woman aged 30 to 39 in good health and CMV-seronegative. Both conserved end residues are part of each CDR3. D genes are given only for firm matches. Only some rows state a clone size, as once, few, many or a class for expanded clones.

-,TRBJ2-7,TRBV1,-,CTSNSDRDIFYEQYF,TGCACCAGCAATTCCGACCGGGACATATTCTACGAGCAGTACTTC
-,TRBJ2-1,TRBV6-5,few,CASSPGYEQFF,TGTGCCAGCAGCCCAGGCTATGAGCAGTTCTTC
TRBD1,TRBJ2-7,TRBV27,-,CASSSSGGPSYEQYF,TGTGCCAGCAGTTCGTCAGGGGGACCCTCCTACGAGCAGTACTTC
TRBD1,TRBJ1-4,TRBV30,-,CAWTTKPGQPNEKLFF,TGTGCCTGGACAACTAAACCGGGACAGCCAAATGAAAAACTGTTTTTT
-,TRBJ2-7,TRBV7-9,-,CASSYGWGTSPGEQYF,TGTGCCAGCAGCTACGGTTGGGGGACTTCGCCGGGAGAGCAGTACTTC
TRBD1,TRBJ1-1,TRBV29-1,-,CSAHRGWNTEAFF,TGCAGCGCCCACAGGGGGTGGAACACTGAAGCTTTCTTT
TRBD2,TRBJ2-1,TRBV12-5,many,CASGAGTRLDEQFF,TGTGCTAGTGGAGCCGGGACTAGGCTAGATGAGCAGTTCTTC
-,TRBJ1-4,TRBV29-1,-,CSAYRSTNEKLFF,TGCAGCGCCTATCGGAGCACTAATGAAAAACTGTTTTTT
TRBD2,TRBJ2-7,TRBV4-1,-,CASSPETTGGNQYF,TGCGCCAGCAGCCCTGAAACGACGGGAGGGAATCAGTACTTC
-,TRBJ2-7,TRBV19,once,CASSIAQHYEQYF,TGTGCCAGTAGTATCGCACAGCACTACGAGCAGTACTTC